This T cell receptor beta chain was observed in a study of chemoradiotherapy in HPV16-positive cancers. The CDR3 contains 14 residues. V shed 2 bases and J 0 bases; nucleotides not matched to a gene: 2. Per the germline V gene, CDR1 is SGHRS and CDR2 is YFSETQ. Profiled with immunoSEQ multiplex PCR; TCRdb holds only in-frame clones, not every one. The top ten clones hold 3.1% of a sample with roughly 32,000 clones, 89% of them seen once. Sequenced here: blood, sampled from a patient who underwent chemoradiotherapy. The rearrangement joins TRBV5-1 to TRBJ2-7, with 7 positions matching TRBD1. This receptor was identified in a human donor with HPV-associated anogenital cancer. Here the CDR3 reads CASSFRGTSYEQYF. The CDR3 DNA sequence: TGCGCCAGCAGCTTCAGGGGGACCTCCTACGAGCAGTACTTC.